The 28 T cell receptor beta chains below come from one sample, sequenced in a study of blood T cell repertoires in COVID-19. Measured with immunoSEQ multiplex PCR; TCRdb has only the in-frame clones, and not every one. Of about 120,000 clones in the sample, roughly 85% were seen once. The sample was peripheral blood. These receptor sequences come from a woman older than 75 with acute or convalescent COVID-19.

The rearrangement uses TRBV3-1 (or the pseudogene TRBV3-2) and TRBJ1-1; TRBD1 matches at 9 bases. V was pared by 4 bases and J by 11 bases, with 11 bases of the junction left unmatched. The CDR3 extends over 14 amino acids. The germline V gene has CDR1 LGHDT and CDR2 YNNKEL (reference sequence). DNA of the CDR3: TGTGCCAGCAGCCTCCAAGGACAGGGGATGATTGCTTTCTTT. Translating gives CASSLQGQGMIAFF.

This clone came up a few times. This chain connects TRBV5-4 to TRBJ1-1; D is unresolved. The CDR3 is 18 amino acids. V gave up 0 bases and J gave up 2 bases, with 20 bases separating them. CDR1 SGHNT and CDR2 YYREEE come from the germline V gene (reference sequence). CDR3: CASSLAGWYSSSNTEAFF. The DNA of the CDR3 is TGTGCCAGCAGCTTGGCCGGTTGGTACAGCAGTTCTAACACTGAAGCTTTCTTT.

The chain recombines TRBV3-1 (or the pseudogene TRBV3-2) with TRBJ2-5, with unresolved D. V was clipped by 8 bases and J by 3 bases, with 13 bases between them. This CDR3 has 13 amino acids. Germline V gene sequence: CDR1 LGHDT, CDR2 YNNKEL (reference sequence). CDR3 DNA sequence: TGTGCCAGCTCTCTGGCGGCTGAAGAGACCCAGTACTTC. This encodes CASSLAAEETQYF.

The genes are TRBV6-5 and TRBJ2-7, with D perhaps matching TRBD1 (5 bases). V lost 10 bases and J 2 bases, leaving 21 bases between the germline ends. Germline V CDR1 and CDR2: MNHEY, SVGAGI. The CDR3 consists of 15 residues. The CDR3 loop is CATAPLSRGPYEQYF. The CDR3 nucleotides are TGTGCCACCGCACCGTTGAGTAGGGGCCCCTACGAGCAGTACTTC.

Here the CDR3 reads CASRPGQNSYGYTF. CDR3 in DNA: TGTGCCAGCAGACCCGGACAGAACTCCTATGGCTACACCTTC. The genes are TRBV7-2 and TRBJ1-2, with a tentative D call TRBD1 (6 bases). Trimming took 6 bases from V and 4 from J, leaving 15 bases between them. The CDR3 consists of 14 residues. Germline V lookup: CDR1 SGHTA, CDR2 FQGNSA.

The genes are TRBV9 and TRBJ2-7; 10 bases agree with TRBD1. Germline-derived CDR1 and CDR2 are SGDLS and YYNGEE. The CDR3 is made up of 15 amino acids. After removal of 0 bases from V and 4 bases from J, the junction contained 4 bases not matched to a gene. The CDR3 protein is CASSVAGQGVYEQYF. The CDR3 DNA reads as TGTGCCAGCAGCGTAGCTGGACAGGGGGTTTACGAGCAGTACTTC.

The chain joins TRBV7-2 to TRBJ2-1, with D possibly TRBD2 on 5 matching bases. V gave up 3 bases and J gave up 0 bases, with 9 bases separating them. Per the germline V gene, CDR1 is SGHTA and CDR2 is FQGNSA. The CDR3 is 15 amino acids. CDR3 protein: CASSLERSSYNEQFF. The CDR3 DNA reads TGTGCCAGCAGCTTGGAGCGGAGCTCCTACAATGAGCAGTTCTTC.

CDR3: CASSYPSGGLRNIQYF. CDR3 in DNA: TGTGCCAGCAGTTATCCTAGCGGGGGGTTGAGAAACATTCAGTACTTC. V usage is TRBV6-2 or TRBV6-3 and J usage is TRBJ2-4, with TRBD2 identical over 11 bases. Trimming at V came to 3 bases and at J to 6 bases, leaving 7 bases not matched to a gene. From germline, CDR1 is MNHEY and CDR2 SVGEGT. This CDR3 spans 16 amino acids.

Comments on this clone: Other DNA sequences within the sample encode an identical CDR3. The chain recombines TRBV11-2 with TRBJ1-2; D is perhaps TRBD1 (6 bases). The germline V and J ends were trimmed by 1 base and 4 bases, with 7 bases remaining between them. CDR1 and CDR2 (germline): SGHAT, FQNNGV. The CDR3 runs 13 residues. For the CDR3, the DNA is TGTGCCAGCAGCTTAGGCAGGGGCTATGGCTACACCTTC. Translation: CASSLGRGYGYTF. The full variable domain, its missing parts supplied by reference TRBV11-2 and TRBJ1-2, is EAGVAQSPRYKIIEKRQSVAFWCNPISGHATLYWYQQILGQGPKLLIQFQNNGVVDDSQLPKDRFSAERLKGVDSTLKIQPAKLEDSAVYLCASSLGRGYGYTFGSGTRLTVV.

The chain carries TRBV7-2 and TRBJ1-1, with TRBD1 identical over 8 bases. V shed 4 bases, J shed 0 bases, and the junction held 4 bases outside the gene matches. The CDR3 length is 15 residues. Germline-derived CDR1 and CDR2 are SGHTA and FQGNSA. The CDR3: CASSSTGVMNTEAFF. DNA of the CDR3: TGTGCCAGCAGCTCGACAGGGGTAATGAACACTGAAGCTTTCTTT.

The chain recombines TRBV10-3 with TRBJ2-2, with D possibly being TRBD2 (5 bases). V lost 8 bases to trimming and J lost 2 bases, with 6 bases between them. Germline V gene lookup returns CDR1 ENHRY and CDR2 SYGVKD. The CDR3 is made up of 12 amino acids. CDR3 protein: CAIEGNTGELFF. In DNA form, the CDR3 reads TGTGCCATCGAGGGTAACACCGGGGAGCTGTTTTTT.

This clone was found once. The V gene is TRBV19, the J gene TRBJ2-5; TRBD1 matches at 9 bases. The germline gives CDR1 LNHDA, CDR2 SQIVND (reference sequence). Trimming removed 5 bases from V and 5 bases from J; junction bases left unmatched: 12. The CDR3 totals 16 residues. CDR3 protein: CASSPQLGTGFETQYF. The CDR3 bases are TGTGCCAGTAGTCCGCAGCTCGGGACAGGGTTCGAGACCCAGTACTTC.

V and J are TRBV3-1 (or the pseudogene TRBV3-2) and TRBJ1-2; 8 nucleotides align to TRBD1. V lost 1 base, J lost 8 bases, and 9 bases stayed unmatched. The length of the CDR3 is 15 residues. From germline, CDR1 is LGHDT and CDR2 YNNKEL (reference sequence). CDR3: CASSQVAGTGSGYTF. In DNA, the CDR3 is TGTGCCAGCAGCCAAGTCGCCGGGACAGGATCGGGCTACACCTTC.

This chain connects TRBV3-1 (or the pseudogene TRBV3-2) to TRBJ1-2; D is unclear. This CDR3 spans 12 amino acids. Deletions cut 0 bases from V and 10 bases from J, with 9 bases between. The germline gives CDR1 LGHDT, CDR2 YNNKEL (reference sequence). As DNA, the CDR3 is TGTGCCAGCAGCCAAGATGGCCGGGACTACACCTTC. Its translation is CASSQDGRDYTF.

The rearrangement uses TRBV2 and TRBJ2-2; possible D gene TRBD1, 5 bases. CDR3 length: 14 amino acids. CDR1 and CDR2 from the germline V gene are SNHLY and FYNNEI. V gave up 5 bases and J gave up 4 bases, with 11 bases separating them. The CDR3 bases are TGTGCCAGCAGTTTTCTTCAGGGCACCGGGGAGCTGTTTTTT. Translating it yields CASSFLQGTGELFF.

The chain carries TRBV6-5 and TRBJ1-5, with D perhaps TRBD1 (6 bases). Germline V gives CDR1 MNHEY, CDR2 SVGAGI. Trimming took 6 bases from V and 3 from J, leaving 15 bases between them. CDR3 size: 15 residues. CDR3 protein: CASSLGRDINQPQHF. The DNA of the CDR3 is TGTGCCAGCAGCCTGGGGAGGGACATCAATCAGCCCCAGCATTTT.

The chain couples TRBV6-5 to TRBJ2-6; D unresolved. The germline V gene has CDR1 MNHEY and CDR2 SVGAGI. The ends were cut back, 7 bases at V and 1 base at J, with 11 bases in the middle. There are 15 residues in the CDR3. CDR3 in amino acids: CASKPYKSGANVLTF. The CDR3 DNA reads TGTGCCAGCAAACCATACAAATCTGGGGCCAACGTCCTGACTTTC.

This chain connects TRBV27 to TRBJ2-1; 9 bases agree with TRBD1. This CDR3 spans 15 amino acids. Germline V lookup: CDR1 MNHEY, CDR2 SMNVEV (reference sequence). V dropped 1 base and J dropped 7; count of bases not matched to a gene: 5. CDR3 DNA sequence: TGTGCCAGCAGTTTATTGGGACAGGGCTCAAATGAGCAGTTCTTC. This codes for CASSLLGQGSNEQFF.

This clone was picked up a small number of times. The chain links TRBV3-1 (or the pseudogene TRBV3-2) to TRBJ1-3; D is unresolved. In germline, CDR1 is LGHDT, CDR2 YNNKEL (reference sequence). The CDR3 runs 14 residues. V dropped 1 base and J dropped 0 bases, with 4 bases sitting between them. This CDR3 reads CASSQAVSGNTIYF. The DNA for the CDR3 is TGTGCCAGCAGCCAAGCGGTCTCTGGAAACACCATATATTTT.

The V call is TRBV2, the J call TRBJ2-1, with TRBD1 identical over 7 bases. Germline trimming cut 7 bases from V and 7 bases from J; bases unmatched to any gene: 10. Germline loops: CDR1 SNHLY, CDR2 FYNNEI. This CDR3 is built from 14 residues. In nucleotides, the CDR3 is TGTGCCAGCACCTACGACAGGGCAGATAATGAGCAGTTCTTC. This codes for CASTYDRADNEQFF.

The V and J genes are TRBV19 and TRBJ2-3, with 8 bases matching TRBD2. CDR1 LNHDA and CDR2 SQIVND come from the germline V gene (reference sequence). V lost 5 bases, J lost 3 bases, and 7 bases stayed unmatched. The CDR3 consists of 15 residues. CDR3 sequence: CASSPGLVWTDTQYF. CDR3 DNA sequence: TGTGCCAGTAGTCCGGGACTAGTCTGGACAGATACGCAGTATTTT.

This chain joins TRBV27 and TRBJ2-7; no clear D. Looked up from germline, CDR1 is MNHEY and CDR2 is SMNVEV (reference sequence). This CDR3 region has 12 residues. V was shortened by 8 bases and J by 5 bases, with 13 bases between the two germline ends. The CDR3 spells CASGPSRDEQYF. The CDR3 DNA follows: TGTGCCAGCGGGCCGTCGCGAGACGAGCAGTACTTC.

The V and J genes are TRBV15 and TRBJ1-3, with TRBD1 identical over 12 bases. The CDR3 totals 18 residues. CDR1 and CDR2 from the germline V gene are LNHNV and YYDKDF (reference sequence). J gave up 3 bases and V 2 bases, and 8 bases lay outside the gene matches. The DNA for the CDR3 is TGTGCCACCAGCAGACAAACAAGGGACAGGGGGCATGGAAACACCATATATTTT. Translation gives CATSRQTRDRGHGNTIYF.

The V call is TRBV11-2, the J call TRBJ2-1; 7 nucleotides line up with TRBD2. This CDR3 contains 16 residues. The V gene end was trimmed by 4 bases and the J gene end by 4 bases; junction bases not matched to a gene: 10. CDR1 SGHAT and CDR2 FQNNGV come from the germline V gene. This CDR3 is CASSSIRGREYNEQFF. DNA of the CDR3: TGTGCCAGCAGCTCCATCCGGGGGAGGGAGTACAATGAGCAGTTCTTC.

The CDR3 DNA is TGTGCCAGCAGTTTGCTCCGGTCCAACACTGAAGCTTTCTTT. It yields the protein CASSLLRSNTEAFF. This rearrangement joins TRBV28 to TRBJ1-1, with D hard to call. V gave up 3 bases and J gave up 2 bases, with 10 bases separating them. Germline CDR1 is MDHEN and CDR2 is SYDVKM. The CDR3 spans 14 residues.

The V and J genes are TRBV4-2 and TRBJ1-1, with 7 bases identical to TRBD1. CDR3 length equals 15 residues. CDR1 and CDR2 from the germline V gene are LGHNA and YNFKEQ. V shed 0 bases and J 4 bases; nucleotides not matched to a gene: 5. The CDR3 protein is CASSQENRGGTEAFF. The CDR3, as DNA: TGTGCCAGCAGCCAAGAGAACAGGGGTGGCACTGAAGCTTTCTTT.

The gene calls are TRBV5-1 and TRBJ2-1; 7 nucleotides line up with TRBD2. This CDR3 has 17 amino acids. Germline-derived CDR1 and CDR2 are SGHRS and YFSETQ. The trim removed 4 bases at V and 6 bases at J, leaving 16 bases unmatched. This CDR3 reads CASSPGGGDPTRNEQFF. CDR3 DNA sequence: TGCGCCAGCAGCCCCGGGGGAGGGGATCCAACACGCAATGAGCAGTTCTTC.

This clone showed up just once. The J gene is TRBJ2-6, the V gene TRBV12-3 or TRBV12-4; D gene unclear. CDR3 size: 13 residues. V was cut by 9 bases and J by 0 bases, with 6 bases left in between. The CDR3 nucleotides read TGTGCCAGTGCCAGCTCTGGGGCCAACGTCCTGACTTTC. Encoded protein: CASASSGANVLTF.